This is a list of T cell receptor beta chains from one sample in a study of blood T cell repertoires in COVID-19. The method was immunoSEQ multiplex PCR; TCRdb's version includes in-frame clones alone and lacks a portion of them. The repertoire includes 250,000 or so clones, roughly 88% of them detected once, and roughly an eighth sits in the top ten. The sample consisted of peripheral blood. The receptors originated from a man older than 75 with acute or convalescent COVID-19. Each CDR3 is given with its conserved first and last residue. The D gene is left open where the match is weak. Size is omitted from some rows. Given values are once, few, many or a class for expanded clones.

D	V	size	J	DNA	CDR3
-	TRBV18	-	TRBJ1-1	TGTGCCAGCTCACCGTCAGGGATGGACACTGAAGCTTTCTTT	CASSPSGMDTEAFF
-	TRBV27	few	TRBJ1-3	TGTGCCAGCAGTTTCTCGGGACACTCTGGAAACACCATATATTTT	CASSFSGHSGNTIYF
-	TRBV6-4	-	TRBJ2-1	TGTGCCAGCAGTGAGACGGGGGTGCTAAGTATAAATGAGCAGTTCTTC	CASSETGVLSINEQFF
TRBD1	TRBV5-4	-	TRBJ1-2	TGTGCCAGCAGCTTGGAGGGGACAGGGATTGGTGGCTACACCTTC	CASSLEGTGIGGYTF
-	TRBV5-1	-	TRBJ1-1	TGCGCCAGCAGCTATAATTCAGGGGCGGACACTGAAGCTTTCTTT	CASSYNSGADTEAFF
TRBD2	TRBV15	-	TRBJ2-4	TGTGCCACCAGCACAGGACTAGCGGGGAGCATTCAGTACTTC	CATSTGLAGSIQYF
-	TRBV5-6	once	TRBJ1-1	TGTGCCAGCAGCTTGTTGGGGCCAAACACTGAAGCTTTCTTT	CASSLLGPNTEAFF
TRBD2	TRBV6-5	-	TRBJ2-3	TGTGCCAGCAGAACTAGCGGGAGTGCAGATACGCAGTATTTT	CASRTSGSADTQYF
-	TRBV14	-	TRBJ2-7	TGTGCCAGCAGCCAAATCCTGGACAAAGAGCAGTACTTC	CASSQILDKEQYF
TRBD1	TRBV3-1/TRBV3-2	-	TRBJ1-4	TGTGCCAGCAGCCCGGACAGGGAAAAACTGTTTTTT	CASSPDREKLFF
TRBD2	TRBV3-1/TRBV3-2	-	TRBJ2-5	TGTGCCAGCTCCGGGACTAGCAAAGAGACCCAGTACTTC	CASSGTSKETQYF
TRBD2	TRBV2	-	TRBJ2-3	TGTGCCAGCAGGGAACCAGCGGGGGCGGGGGATACGCAGTATTTT	CASREPAGAGDTQYF
-	TRBV3-1/TRBV3-2	-	TRBJ1-6	TGTGCCAGCAGCCTACAAGGGAGGTCACCCCTCCACTTT	CASSLQGRSPLHF
TRBD1	TRBV6-2/TRBV6-3	-	TRBJ1-5	TGTGCCAGCAGTTCCGGGACAGGGGGGGATCAGCCCCAGCATTTT	CASSSGTGGDQPQHF
TRBD2	TRBV7-2	few	TRBJ2-7	TGTGCCAGCAGCTTAGTCTTAGCGGGAGGGCCCCTCTCCTACGAGCAGTACTTC	CASSLVLAGGPLSYEQYF
TRBD1	TRBV5-4	-	TRBJ2-7	TGTGCCAGCAGCCGGGGACAGGGCTCCTACGAGCAGTACTTC	CASSRGQGSYEQYF
TRBD1	TRBV29-1	-	TRBJ2-7	TGCAGCGTGGAACAGGGGCCCTACGAGCAGTACTTC	CSVEQGPYEQYF
-	TRBV4-3	-	TRBJ1-4	TGCGCCAGCAGCCAAGTCGGTAATGAAAAACTGTTTTTT	CASSQVGNEKLFF
-	TRBV15	once	TRBJ1-5	TGTGCCACCAGCAGAGGGGGGGGATTAGGACAGCCCCAGCATTTT	CATSRGGGLGQPQHF
-	TRBV6-1	-	TRBJ2-3	TGTGCCAGCAGTGAAATGGCAGTTAGCACAGATACGCAGTATTTT	CASSEMAVSTDTQYF
-	TRBV3-1/TRBV3-2	-	TRBJ1-6	TGTGCCAGCAGCCAAGTCCGGACAGTCAGGAATTCACCCCTCCACTTT	CASSQVRTVRNSPLHF
TRBD1	TRBV24-1	-	TRBJ2-1	TGTGCCACCAGTGATTTTTCCGGGACAGGGGGCAATGAGCAGTTCTTC	CATSDFSGTGGNEQFF
-	TRBV14	-	TRBJ2-7	TGTGCCAGCAGCCAAGTAAACGAGCAGTACTTC	CASSQVNEQYF
-	TRBV28	-	TRBJ1-1	TGTGCCAGCAGTCTGACATACACTGAAGCTTTCTTT	CASSLTYTEAFF
-	TRBV5-6	-	TRBJ2-5	TGTGCCAGCAGCTTGGATGGGGCGCAGGAGACCCAGTACTTC	CASSLDGAQETQYF
-	TRBV5-1	-	TRBJ1-2	TGCGCCAGCAGCTTGGATTCGGCCGTTGGAGGGAGTGGCTACACCTTC	CASSLDSAVGGSGYTF
-	TRBV19	-	TRBJ2-5	TGTGCCAGTAGTATAGGAAAAAGTAGGAGGGAGACCCAGTACTTC	CASSIGKSRRETQYF
TRBD2	TRBV28	once	TRBJ2-7	TGTGCCAGCAGTTCTCTCCCGGGGGGAACCTACGAGCAGTACTTC	CASSSLPGGTYEQYF
TRBD1	TRBV9	-	TRBJ1-1	TGTGCCAGCAGCGGGACAGGCCAGTATACTGAAGCTTTCTTT	CASSGTGQYTEAFF
-	TRBV12-3/TRBV12-4	-	TRBJ1-2	TGTGCCAGCAGTTTGCAGGGTTATGGCTACACCTTC	CASSLQGYGYTF
-	TRBV3-1/TRBV3-2	-	TRBJ2-2	TGTGCCAGCAGCCAAGGGACAGCCACCGGGGAGCTGTTTTTT	CASSQGTATGELFF
-	TRBV15	-	TRBJ1-3	TGTGCCACCAGCGCAACAGGGAGATTGGCTGGAAACACCATATATTTT	CATSATGRLAGNTIYF
-	TRBV28	-	TRBJ1-2	TGTGCCAGCAGGCCAGGGATAACTAACTATGGCTACACCTTC	CASRPGITNYGYTF
-	TRBV3-1/TRBV3-2	-	TRBJ2-2	TGTGCCAGCAGCCAGGTCAGGGGTCGTTCCGGGGAGCTGTTTTTT	CASSQVRGRSGELFF
-	TRBV5-4	-	TRBJ2-7	TGTGCCAGCAGCCAAAGGGGGGGGCCCTCCTACGAGCAGTACTTC	CASSQRGGPSYEQYF
-	TRBV20-1	-	TRBJ2-7	TGCAGTCCTCCGTCCCCCCACGAGCAGTACTTC	CSPPSPHEQYF
-	TRBV6-2/TRBV6-3	-	TRBJ2-7	TGTGCCAGCAGTTTCCTCTCTTCCTACGAGCAGTACTTC	CASSFLSSYEQYF
-	TRBV3-1/TRBV3-2	-	TRBJ2-1	TGTGCCAGCAGCTCGTTGGCGGGGAATGAGCAGTTCTTC	CASSSLAGNEQFF
TRBD2	TRBV23-1	-	TRBJ2-7	TGCGCCAGCAGTCCCGAGAGGGATCTTAGCGGGAGGAGATCCTACGAGCAGTACTTC	CASSPERDLSGRRSYEQYF
TRBD1	TRBV28	-	TRBJ1-3	TGTGCCAGCAGCTCTTCCTCTTGGGGACAGGGCAGTTCCTCTGGAAACACCATATATTTT	CASSSSSWGQGSSSGNTIYF
-	TRBV28	-	TRBJ1-5	TGTGCCAGCCGGGGGGGAGCCGAAGGACCCCAGCATTTT	CASRGGAEGPQHF
-	TRBV5-6	-	TRBJ1-1	TGTGCCAGCAGCTTGGTACAGAGAGGGACTGAAGCTTTCTTT	CASSLVQRGTEAFF
TRBD1	TRBV5-4	-	TRBJ2-7	TGTGCCAGCAGCGCCGGACAGGGGGCATACGAGCAGTACTTC	CASSAGQGAYEQYF
-	TRBV6-5	once	TRBJ1-1	TGTGCCAGCAGTACGGGGGGTCGGAACACTGAAGCTTTCTTT	CASSTGGRNTEAFF
-	TRBV6-5	-	TRBJ2-7	TGTGCCAGCAGTTCCGGACTTACCTACGAGCAGTACTTC	CASSSGLTYEQYF
TRBD2	TRBV19	-	TRBJ2-7	TGTGCCAGTAGTCAACCCGGGGGGGTTGGGGACGAGCAGTACTTC	CASSQPGGVGDEQYF
TRBD1	TRBV9	-	TRBJ2-7	TGTGCCAGCAGCGCCGGGACAGGGACCTACGAGCAGTACTTC	CASSAGTGTYEQYF
TRBD1	TRBV27	-	TRBJ2-1	TGTGCCAGCATCCCCGCCCCCGACAGGGGCGGTGAGCAGTTCTTC	CASIPAPDRGGEQFF
TRBD2	TRBV4-1	-	TRBJ2-1	TGCGCCAGCAGCCAAGATTGGGCGGGAGGGAAAAATGAGCAGTTCTTC	CASSQDWAGGKNEQFF
TRBD2	TRBV4-2	-	TRBJ2-5	TGTGCCAGCAGCCAGGGACTAGCGGAAGAGACCCAGTACTTC	CASSQGLAEETQYF
TRBD1	TRBV19	once	TRBJ2-5	TGTGCCAGTAGTAGGGGACAGGGGATCGGAGAGACCCAGTACTTC	CASSRGQGIGETQYF
TRBD1	TRBV28	-	TRBJ1-2	TGTGCCAGCAGAGGGACAGCTTATGGCTACACCTTC	CASRGTAYGYTF
-	TRBV2	-	TRBJ2-4	TGTGCCAGCAGCACTCGGGGGTGGGCCCCACTAGCCAAAAACATTCAGTACTTC	CASSTRGWAPLAKNIQYF
-	TRBV9	-	TRBJ1-1	TGTGCCAGCAGCGAGGGGGTCCCTTGGGCTGAAGCTTTCTTT	CASSEGVPWAEAFF
-	TRBV27	-	TRBJ1-5	TGTGCCAGCAGTTTTAGCAGGGTGGGCAATCAGCCCCAGCATTTT	CASSFSRVGNQPQHF
TRBD2	TRBV19	-	TRBJ2-1	TGTGCCAGTAGTAGGACTAGCTGGAATGAGCAGTTCTTC	CASSRTSWNEQFF
-	TRBV27	once	TRBJ2-1	TGTGCCAGCAGGTCCGGGACAAGGGTCTACAATGAGCAGTTCTTC	CASRSGTRVYNEQFF
TRBD1	TRBV19	few	TRBJ1-6	TGTGCCAGTAGGGGACAGGGGGGTTCACCCCTCCACTTT	CASRGQGGSPLHF